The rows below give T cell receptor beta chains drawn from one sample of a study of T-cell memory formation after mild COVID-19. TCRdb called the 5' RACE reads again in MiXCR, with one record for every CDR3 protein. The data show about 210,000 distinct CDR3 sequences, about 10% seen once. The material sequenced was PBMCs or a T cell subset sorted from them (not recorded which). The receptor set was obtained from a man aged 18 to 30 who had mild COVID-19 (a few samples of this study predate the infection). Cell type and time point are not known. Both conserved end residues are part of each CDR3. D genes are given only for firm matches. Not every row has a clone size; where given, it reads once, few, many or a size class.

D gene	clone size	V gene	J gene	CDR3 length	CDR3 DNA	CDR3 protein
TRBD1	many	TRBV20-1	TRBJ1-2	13	TGCAGTGCTACATCCGGGACAGGATCCGGCTACACCTTC	CSATSGTGSGYTF
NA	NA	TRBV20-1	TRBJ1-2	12	TGCAGTGCTACTACACTGAACTATGGCTACACCTTC	CSATTLNYGYTF
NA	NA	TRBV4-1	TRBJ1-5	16	TGCGCCAGCAGCCAAGGTCGAGTGACCGGCAATCAGCCCCAGCATTTT	CASSQGRVTGNQPQHF
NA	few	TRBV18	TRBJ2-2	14	TGTGCCAGCTCGTCCCCAGCTGGCACCGGGGAGCTGTTTTTT	CASSSPAGTGELFF
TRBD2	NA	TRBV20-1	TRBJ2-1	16	TGCAGTGCTAGGGTAATTTTAGCGGGGTCCTACAATGAGCAGTTCTTC	CSARVILAGSYNEQFF
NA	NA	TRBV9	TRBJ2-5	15	TGTGCCAGCAGCCCAGGGGAAGGCTCTCGGGAGACCCAGTACTTC	CASSPGEGSRETQYF
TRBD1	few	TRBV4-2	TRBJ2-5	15	TGTGCCAGCAGCCAGGACAGGTGGAGAAAAGAGACCCAGTACTTC	CASSQDRWRKETQYF
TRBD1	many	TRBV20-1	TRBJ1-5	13	TGCAGTGCTACCGACAGGGCGGGGCAGCCCCAGCATTTT	CSATDRAGQPQHF
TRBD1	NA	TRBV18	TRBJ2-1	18	TGTGCCAGCTCACCAAACAGGGGGCTCCTAGGGACCTACAATGAGCAGTTCTTC	CASSPNRGLLGTYNEQFF
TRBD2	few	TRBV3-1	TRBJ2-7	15	TGTGCCAGCAGCCACAGTAGCGGGGGGGCCTCCGGGCAGTACTTC	CASSHSSGGASGQYF
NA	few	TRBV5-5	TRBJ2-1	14	TGTGCCAGCAGCTTGGCCGGGAGATACAATGAGCAGTTCTTC	CASSLAGRYNEQFF
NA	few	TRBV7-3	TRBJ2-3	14	TGTGCCAGCAGCTTATACAGCGCCACAGATACGCAGTATTTT	CASSLYSATDTQYF
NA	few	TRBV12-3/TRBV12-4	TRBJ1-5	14	TGTGCCAGCAGTCAACAGGAGTACAATCAGCCCCAGCATTTT	CASSQQEYNQPQHF
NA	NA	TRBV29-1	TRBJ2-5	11	TGCAGCGCTTCTAGGGGAGAGACCCAGTACTTC	CSASRGETQYF
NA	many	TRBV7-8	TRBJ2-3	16	TGTGCCAGCAGCCTGGGGGCCTACCCTAGCACAGATACGCAGTATTTT	CASSLGAYPSTDTQYF
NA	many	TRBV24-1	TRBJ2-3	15	TGTGCCACCAGTGGCAGGGACACGGGGGACCGTACGCAGTATTTT	CATSGRDTGDRTQYF
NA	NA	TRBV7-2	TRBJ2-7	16	TGTGCCAGCAGCTTAGCGGTCAACCCGGCCCTCTACGAGCAGTACTTC	CASSLAVNPALYEQYF
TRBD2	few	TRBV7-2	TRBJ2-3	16	TGTGCCAGCAGATCGGGACTAGCGGGGGCGGCAGATACGCAGTATTTT	CASRSGLAGAADTQYF
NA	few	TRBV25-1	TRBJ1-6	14	TGTGCCAGCAGTGTGGCGGGGAATAATTCACCCCTCCACTTT	CASSVAGNNSPLHF
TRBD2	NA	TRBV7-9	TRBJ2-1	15	TGTGCCAGCAGCTACGGACTAGCGGGGGGGCCCGAGCAGTTCTTC	CASSYGLAGGPEQFF
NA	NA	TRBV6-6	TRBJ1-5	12	TGTGCCAGCAGCGAGGGATCCGGGGCCCAGCATTTT	CASSEGSGAQHF
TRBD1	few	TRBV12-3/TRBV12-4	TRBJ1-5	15	TGTGCCAGCAGTCCGGGGACAGGGAGCAATCAGCCCCAGCATTTT	CASSPGTGSNQPQHF
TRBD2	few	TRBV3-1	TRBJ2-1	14	TGTGCCAGCGCCCCCATTAGCGGGAGCGATGAGCAGTTCTTC	CASAPISGSDEQFF
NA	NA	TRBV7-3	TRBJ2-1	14	TGTGCCAGCAGCTTAGAAGGGACATACAATGAGCAGTTCTTC	CASSLEGTYNEQFF
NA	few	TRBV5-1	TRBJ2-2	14	TGCGCCAGCAGTTTACTGGTGAACACCGGGGAGCTGTTTTTT	CASSLLVNTGELFF
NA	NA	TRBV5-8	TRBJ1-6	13	TGTGCCAGCAGCTTGGACCGGGTTTCACCCCTCCACTTT	CASSLDRVSPLHF
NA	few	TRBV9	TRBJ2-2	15	TGTGCCAGCAGCTCCGGGACTCCATGGTCCGGGGAGCTGTTTTTT	CASSSGTPWSGELFF
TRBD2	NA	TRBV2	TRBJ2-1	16	TGTGCCAGCAGACCGACCGGGACTAGCGCATTTATAGGGCAGTTCTTC	CASRPTGTSAFIGQFF
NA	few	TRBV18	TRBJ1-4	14	TGTGCCAGCTCACGGGGCCAGCTTGGCGAAAAACTGTTTTTT	CASSRGQLGEKLFF
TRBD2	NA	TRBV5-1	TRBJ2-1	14	TGCGCCAGCAGACCAGCGGGGGGGATAGGGGAGCAGTTCTTC	CASRPAGGIGEQFF
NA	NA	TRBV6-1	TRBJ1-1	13	TGTGCCAGCAGTGAAGTAGGGGGCACTGAAGCTTTCTTT	CASSEVGGTEAFF
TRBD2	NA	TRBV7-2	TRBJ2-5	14	TGTGCCAGCAGCCCAGCACAGCGGGGTGAGACCCAGTACTTC	CASSPAQRGETQYF